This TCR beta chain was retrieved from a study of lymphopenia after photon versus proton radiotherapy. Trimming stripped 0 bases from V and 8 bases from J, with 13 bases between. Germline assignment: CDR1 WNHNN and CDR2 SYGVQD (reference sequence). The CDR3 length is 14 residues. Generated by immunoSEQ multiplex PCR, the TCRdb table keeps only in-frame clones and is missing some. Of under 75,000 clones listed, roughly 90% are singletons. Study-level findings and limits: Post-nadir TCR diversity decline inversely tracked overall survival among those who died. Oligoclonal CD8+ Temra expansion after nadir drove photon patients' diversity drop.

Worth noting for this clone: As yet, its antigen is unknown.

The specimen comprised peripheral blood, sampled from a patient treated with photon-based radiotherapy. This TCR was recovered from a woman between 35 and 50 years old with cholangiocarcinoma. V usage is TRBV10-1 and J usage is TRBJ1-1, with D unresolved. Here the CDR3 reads CASSESTGKPEAFF. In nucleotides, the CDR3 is TGCGCCAGCAGTGAGTCGACCGGGAAGCCCGAAGCTTTCTTT.